This T cell receptor (beta chain) was identified in a study of Graves' ophthalmopathy and Graves' hyperthyroidism. About the research overall: A follow-up of 18 months without ophthalmopathy meant that hyperthyroidism was stable. General study findings and limits: Sensitivity of around 64% and specificity of nearly 75% were achieved by the model that predicted ophthalmopathy progression.

For repertoire sequencing, the TCR beta CDR3 regions were amplified from RNA transcripts. The authors performed first-round RT-PCR with HTBI primers and then a second-round multiplex PCR. Each CDR3 protein gets one entry after TCRdb re-called the multiplex PCR reads with MiXCR. Here the sample spans around 1.1 million distinct CDR3 sequences, 35% to 40% being singletons. Worth noting for this clonotype: Antigen unknown.

Included hyperthyroidism patients were aged 18 to 65 and newly diagnosed (under 2 months' duration). The authors diagnosed from clinical symptoms, serum thyroxine, TRAb, thyroid ultrasound and orbital computed tomography. Germline V lookup: CDR1 LGHNA, CDR2 YSLEER. CDR3 size: 16 residues. Trimming removed 1 base from V and 2 bases from J, with 14 bases in between. V usage is TRBV4-3 and J usage is TRBJ1-2; TRBD1 might be the D (6 bases). Source material: peripheral blood or thyroid tissue (not recorded which). The sequence came from an adult man with Graves' hyperthyroidism. The CDR3 is CASSQGGRPANYGYTF. The CDR3 nucleotides are TGCGCCAGCAGCCAAGGGGGGCGTCCAGCCAACTATGGCTACACCTTC.